This T cell receptor beta chain was observed in a study of T cells in Graves' hyperthyroidism and ophthalmopathy. Study conclusions and caveats: Median prediction lead before ophthalmopathy onset was around 6.9 months with the model. Blood also held most thyroid clonotypes expanded beyond 0.001.

Diagnostic decisions used clinical symptoms, serum thyroxine and TRAb, thyroid ultrasound and orbital computed tomography. Amplification yielded TCR beta CDR3 regions, with RNA transcripts as the source. First-round RT-PCR of the TCR CDR3 relied on the HTBI primer set. TCRdb reanalysed the multiplex PCR reads using MiXCR and keeps one entry per CDR3 protein. The data hold around 390,000 distinct CDR3 sequences, with more than 12% observed a single time. On this clonotype itself: Its matching antigen is unknown.

Trimming pared 8 bases from V and 0 bases from J, leaving 17 bases between. This CDR3 has 16 amino acids. Germline V lookup: CDR1 MNHEY, CDR2 SMNVEV (reference sequence). This sequence joins TRBV27 and TRBJ1-5; possible D gene TRBD1, 5 bases. This TCR came from a woman in her thirties with Graves' ophthalmopathy. The sequenced material came from blood. The chain's CDR3 is CASPPRGIYSNQPQHF. The CDR3 DNA reads as TGTGCCAGCCCCCCTCGGGGGATTTATAGCAATCAGCCCCAGCATTTT.